These T cell receptor beta chains were read from a single sample in a study of molecular identifiers for immune sequencing clone quantification. A single record per CDR3 protein comes from TCRdb applying MiXCR to the PCR reads. Among some 8,500 distinct CDR3 sequences listed, around an eighth were seen once. Sequencing was done on a sample of naive CD8+ T cells from blood, with Jurkat cell RNA spiked in. The receptors were sampled from a human donor in good health. Some libraries in this study had Jurkat cell RNA spiked in. Both conserved end residues are part of each CDR3. A D gene is named only where the DNA matches it firmly. Expanded clones get a size class; other rows say once, few or many, or leave the size out.

.	many	TRBJ1-2	TRBV19	15	TGTGCCAGTACCAATACCCTACAGGTTGACTATGGCTACACCTTC	CASTNTLQVDYGYTF
TRBD1	many	TRBJ2-7	TRBV30	16	TGTGCCTGGAGTGTAGGGGTGACAGGGTCCTCCTACGAGCAGTACTTC	CAWSVGVTGSSYEQYF
.	medium-sized	TRBJ2-5	TRBV6-2/TRBV6-3	13	TGTGCCAGCACCCGGGACTCCAGAGAGACCCAGTACTTC	CASTRDSRETQYF
TRBD2	.	TRBJ2-1	TRBV11-2	17	TGTGCCAGCAAACGAGGACTAGCGGAAAGCTCCTACAATGAGCAGTTCTTC	CASKRGLAESSYNEQFF
TRBD1	medium-sized	TRBJ1-5	TRBV7-9	14	TGTGCCAGCAGCTCAGGACAGGGGAATCAGCCCCAGCATTTT	CASSSGQGNQPQHF
.	medium-sized	TRBJ2-6	TRBV7-9	14	TGTGCCAGCAGCGGACTCTCTGGGGCCAACGTCCTGACTTTC	CASSGLSGANVLTF
.	medium-sized	TRBJ1-2	TRBV30	13	TGTGCCTGGAGTGCAACAAGGGGCTATGGCTACACCTTC	CAWSATRGYGYTF
TRBD2	medium-sized	TRBJ2-4	TRBV6-6	20	TGTGCCAGCAGTTACGGGCCCGGGACTAGCGGCAGACTAGCCAAAAACATTCAGTACTTC	CASSYGPGTSGRLAKNIQYF
.	.	TRBJ1-5	TRBV7-8	15	TGTGCCAGCAGCCCGGGGGCGGGCAGCAATCAGCTCCAGCATTTT	CASSPGAGSNQLQHF
TRBD1	many	TRBJ2-1	TRBV13	13	TGTGCCAGCAACTTGGACAGGGGGAATGAGCAGTTCTTC	CASNLDRGNEQFF
TRBD2	.	TRBJ2-3	TRBV12-3/TRBV12-4	14	TGTGCCAGCAGTTTTAGCGGGAGAACAGATACGCAGTATTTT	CASSFSGRTDTQYF
TRBD2	many	TRBJ2-3	TRBV28	18	TGTGCCAGCAGTTTCGGAACTAGCGGGAGATGGGGCACAGATACGCAGTATTTT	CASSFGTSGRWGTDTQYF
TRBD2	medium-sized	TRBJ2-3	TRBV29-1	14	TGCAGCGTCGAAAGTGGTCTAGCGGCAGATACGCAGTATTTT	CSVESGLAADTQYF
TRBD1	many	TRBJ2-1	TRBV4-3	15	TGCGCCAGCAGCCCAGGGACAGGGACGCGAAATGAGCAGTTCTTC	CASSPGTGTRNEQFF
TRBD2	medium-sized	TRBJ2-1	TRBV5-1	15	TGCGCCAGCAGCGCACTAGCGCCGGCCTACAATGAGCAGTTCTTC	CASSALAPAYNEQFF
.	medium-sized	TRBJ2-3	TRBV13	14	TGTGCCAGCAGCCGCCCCGGTATCACAGATACGCAGTATTTT	CASSRPGITDTQYF
.	.	TRBJ2-1	TRBV11-2	14	TGTGCCAGCAGCTTAGAACCGTTATACAATGAGCAGTTCTTC	CASSLEPLYNEQFF
TRBD1	medium-sized	TRBJ2-7	TRBV19	15	TGTGCCAGTGCCGGGACAGGTCGGAGCTCCTACGAGCAGTACTTC	CASAGTGRSSYEQYF
.	medium-sized	TRBJ1-1	TRBV7-9	12	TGTGCCAGCAGCTTAGGGCAGCTTGAAGCTTTCTTT	CASSLGQLEAFF
.	many	TRBJ2-7	TRBV20-1	16	TGCAGTGCTGTAGAGTTTTATCAGGGAATCTCCTACGAGCAGTACTTC	CSAVEFYQGISYEQYF
TRBD2	medium-sized	TRBJ2-3	TRBV6-1	16	TGTGCCAGCAGTGAATGGTTCAGCGGGACCACAGATACGCAGTATTTT	CASSEWFSGTTDTQYF
TRBD2	.	TRBJ2-7	TRBV10-3	18	TGTGCCATCAGTGACGTGGTATTAGCGGGAGGGCAGGCCGACGAGCAGTACTTC	CAISDVVLAGGQADEQYF
TRBD1	medium-sized	TRBJ2-5	TRBV7-9	15	TGTGCCAGCAGCTCCTGGACAGGGGAGGAAGAGACCCAGTACTTC	CASSSWTGEEETQYF
.	many	TRBJ2-6	TRBV6-5	16	TGTGCCAGCAGCAAGATGGAAGGGTCTGGGGCCAACGTCCTGACTTTC	CASSKMEGSGANVLTF
.	many	TRBJ2-5	TRBV5-6	11	TGTGCCAGCAGCTCGGTAGAGACCCAGTACTTC	CASSSVETQYF
.	medium-sized	TRBJ2-3	TRBV7-2	15	TGTGCCAGCAGCCTAAACCGGGACTTCCAACTTACGCAGTATTTT	CASSLNRDFQLTQYF
.	many	TRBJ2-7	TRBV9	17	TGTGCCAGCAGCGTAGGAGTCGTGGAGACAGGACAATACGAGCAGTACTTC	CASSVGVVETGQYEQYF
TRBD2	medium-sized	TRBJ2-6	TRBV4-3	18	TGCGCCAGCAGCCTATCACTTAGCGGGGTGTCCGGGGCCAACGTCCTGACTTTC	CASSLSLSGVSGANVLTF
TRBD2	medium-sized	TRBJ2-1	TRBV12-3/TRBV12-4	13	TGTGCCAGCAGTCGAGGACTAGCCAATGAGCAGTTCTTC	CASSRGLANEQFF
.	medium-sized	TRBJ1-4	TRBV27	15	TGTGCCAGCAGTCCCAGACAGGCGCAAGAAGAAAAACTGTTTTTT	CASSPRQAQEEKLFF
TRBD2	.	TRBJ2-7	TRBV27	16	TGTGCCAGCGCAAACTCAGGGACTAGCGGTACCTACGAGCAGTACTTC	CASANSGTSGTYEQYF
TRBD1	medium-sized	TRBJ1-1	TRBV6-2/TRBV6-3	13	TGTGCCAGCAAGGACAGGGTGGGCACTGAAGCTTTCTTT	CASKDRVGTEAFF
.	.	TRBJ2-5	TRBV28	14	TGTGCCAGCAGTTATACCGGGACCCAAGAGACCCAGTACTTC	CASSYTGTQETQYF
TRBD2	medium-sized	TRBJ2-5	TRBV28	14	TGTGCCAGTCTACTAGCGGGAGTTCAGGAGACCCAGTACTTC	CASLLAGVQETQYF
.	.	TRBJ1-5	TRBV7-3	14	TGTGCCAGCAGCTTATTCACCCCCGTCCGGCCCCAGCATTTT	CASSLFTPVRPQHF
TRBD1	medium-sized	TRBJ1-5	TRBV4-3	13	TGCGCCAGCAGCCAATACAGGGGTCAGCCCCAGCATTTT	CASSQYRGQPQHF
.	medium-sized	TRBJ2-2	TRBV7-2	15	TGTGCCAGCAGCTTTTACCTCAAGGGGACCGGGGAGCTGTTTTTT	CASSFYLKGTGELFF
TRBD2	medium-sized	TRBJ2-3	TRBV13	15	TGTGCCAGCAGCCCGGGACTAAGTGGCACAGATACGCAGTATTTT	CASSPGLSGTDTQYF
TRBD1	once	TRBJ2-6	TRBV19	18	TGTGCCAGTAGTATCATCGGACAGGTTCACTCTGGGGCCAACGTCCTGACTTTC	CASSIIGQVHSGANVLTF
TRBD1	many	TRBJ2-7	TRBV7-8	13	TGTGCCAGCAGCAAATTGGGACAGTACGAGCAGTACTTC	CASSKLGQYEQYF
.	.	TRBJ2-3	TRBV12-3/TRBV12-4	13	TGTGCCGCCAGTGACACAGGGAAGGGTACGCAGTATTTT	CAASDTGKGTQYF
.	many	TRBJ2-6	TRBV15	20	TGTGCCACCAGCAGTGACGAGGTTGGGGGTGTTTTTTCTGGGGCCAACGTCCTGACTTTC	CATSSDEVGGVFSGANVLTF
.	medium-sized	TRBJ2-3	TRBV4-2	13	TGTGCCAGCAGCCAAGAAGTAGCGAGAGAGCAGTATTTT	CASSQEVAREQYF
.	medium-sized	TRBJ2-1	TRBV28	11	TGTGCCAGCAGTTCCCCCGGTGAGCAGTTCTTC	CASSSPGEQFF
.	medium-sized	TRBJ2-3	TRBV7-9	17	TGTGCCAGCAGCTTAGGAGGGACCTACCCTACACCGCTAGCGCAGTATTTT	CASSLGGTYPTPLAQYF
TRBD1	medium-sized	TRBJ1-1	TRBV4-3	17	TGCGCCAGCAGCCAAGCTTCGGACAGGGAGGTGAACACTGAAGCTTTCTTT	CASSQASDREVNTEAFF
TRBD1	many	TRBJ2-5	TRBV7-8	16	TGTGCCAGCAGCTTAGTGGGTTGGGACAGGGAAGAGACCCAGTACTTC	CASSLVGWDREETQYF
.	many	TRBJ2-7	TRBV6-2/TRBV6-3	13	TGTGCCAGCAGTTGGCTAGTAGGATACGAGCAGTACTTC	CASSWLVGYEQYF
TRBD2	medium-sized	TRBJ2-3	TRBV5-1	16	TGCGCCAGCAGAACGACTAGCGGGGGGCCCCTGGATACGCAGTATTTT	CASRTTSGGPLDTQYF
.	few	TRBJ2-7	TRBV11-2	15	TGTGCCAGCAGCTTAATTGGGACAACATCCTACGAGCAGTACTTC	CASSLIGTTSYEQYF
.	medium-sized	TRBJ2-3	TRBV2	14	TGTGCCAGCACCCTTGGGCCGGGGACAGATACGCAGTATTTT	CASTLGPGTDTQYF
.	medium-sized	TRBJ2-3	TRBV7-6	15	TGTGCCAGCAGCTTAGGGTCCGGAGGTACAGATACGCAGTATTTT	CASSLGSGGTDTQYF
.	medium-sized	TRBJ2-3	TRBV20-1	17	TGCAGTGCCCCAGGATTGAACAGGGCCATATACACAGATACGCAGTATTTT	CSAPGLNRAIYTDTQYF
.	medium-sized	TRBJ2-3	TRBV7-9	13	TGTGCCAGCAGCTTGGATGTGATGGATACGCAGTATTTT	CASSLDVMDTQYF
.	many	TRBJ2-3	TRBV27	14	TGTGCCAGCAGCTCGATCCAGATCACAGATACGCAGTATTTT	CASSSIQITDTQYF